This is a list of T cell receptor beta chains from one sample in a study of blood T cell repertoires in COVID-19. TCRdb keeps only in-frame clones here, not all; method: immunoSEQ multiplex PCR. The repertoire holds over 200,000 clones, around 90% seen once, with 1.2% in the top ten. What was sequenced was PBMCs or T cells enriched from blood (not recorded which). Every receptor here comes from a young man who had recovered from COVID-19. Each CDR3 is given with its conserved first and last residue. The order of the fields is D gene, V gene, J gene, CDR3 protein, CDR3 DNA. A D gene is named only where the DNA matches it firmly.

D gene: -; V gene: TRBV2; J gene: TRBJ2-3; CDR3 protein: CASSYLYRGTDTQYF; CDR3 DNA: TGTGCCAGCAGTTACCTATATCGGGGCACAGATACGCAGTATTTT
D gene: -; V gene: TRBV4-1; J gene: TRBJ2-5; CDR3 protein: CATSLILEETQYF; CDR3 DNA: TGCGCCACCTCCCTTATCCTAGAAGAGACCCAGTACTTC
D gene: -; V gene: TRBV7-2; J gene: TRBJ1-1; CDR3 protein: CASSLENLNTEAFF; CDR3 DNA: TGTGCCAGCAGCTTAGAGAATCTAAACACTGAAGCTTTCTTT
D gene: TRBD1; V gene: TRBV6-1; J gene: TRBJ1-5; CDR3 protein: CASSEEVAGRQGLNQPQHF; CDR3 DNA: TGTGCCAGCAGTGAAGAGGTGGCGGGGAGACAGGGGCTCAATCAGCCCCAGCATTTT
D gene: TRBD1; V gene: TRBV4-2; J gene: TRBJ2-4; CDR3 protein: CASSQADRENIQYF; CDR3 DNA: TGTGCCAGCAGCCAAGCGGACAGGGAAAACATTCAGTACTTC
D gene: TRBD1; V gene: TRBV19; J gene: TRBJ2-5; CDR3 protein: CASSTWTGGGETQYF; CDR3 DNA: TGTGCCAGTAGTACGTGGACAGGGGGAGGGGAGACCCAGTACTTC
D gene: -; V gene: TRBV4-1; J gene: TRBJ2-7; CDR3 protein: CASSPLSGKATYEQYF; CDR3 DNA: TGCGCCAGCAGCCCCCTATCGGGGAAAGCTACCTACGAGCAGTACTTC
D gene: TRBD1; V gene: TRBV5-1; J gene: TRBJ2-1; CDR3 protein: CASSRSDRGMHNEQFF; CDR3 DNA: TGCGCCAGCAGCCGTTCGGACAGGGGGATGCACAATGAGCAGTTCTTC
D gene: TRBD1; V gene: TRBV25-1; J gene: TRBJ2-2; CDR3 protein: CASSVRDRGNTGELFF; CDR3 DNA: TGTGCCAGCAGTGTCCGGGACAGGGGGAACACCGGGGAGCTGTTTTTT
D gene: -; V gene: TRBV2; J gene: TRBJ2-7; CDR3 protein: CASSLRTGLRYEQYF; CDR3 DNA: TGTGCCAGCAGCCTCCGCACAGGGCTACGGTACGAGCAGTACTTC
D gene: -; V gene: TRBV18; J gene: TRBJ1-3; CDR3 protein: CASSPPFGGTGNTIYF; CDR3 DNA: TGTGCCAGCTCACCCCCCTTTGGAGGCACTGGAAACACCATATATTTT
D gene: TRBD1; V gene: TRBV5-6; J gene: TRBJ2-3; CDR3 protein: CASSRGQGLTDTQYF; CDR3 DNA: TGTGCCAGCAGCCGCGGACAGGGCTTAACAGATACGCAGTATTTT
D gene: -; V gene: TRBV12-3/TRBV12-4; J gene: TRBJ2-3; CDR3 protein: CASLRSPTDTQYF; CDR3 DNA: TGTGCCAGCCTAAGGAGCCCCACAGATACGCAGTATTTT
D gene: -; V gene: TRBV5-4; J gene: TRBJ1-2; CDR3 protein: CASSRPGVYGYTF; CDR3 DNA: TGTGCCAGCAGCCGACCGGGGGTTTATGGCTACACCTTC
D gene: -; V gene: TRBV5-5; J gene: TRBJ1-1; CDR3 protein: CASSYPGATEAFF; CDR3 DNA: TGTGCCAGCAGCTATCCAGGGGCCACTGAAGCTTTCTTT
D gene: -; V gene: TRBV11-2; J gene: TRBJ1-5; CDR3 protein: CASSVDGGGQPQHF; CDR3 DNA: TGTGCCAGCAGCGTGGACGGGGGAGGTCAGCCCCAGCATTTT
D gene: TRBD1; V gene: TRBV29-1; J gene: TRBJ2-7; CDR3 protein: CSVEDKGTGVWYEQYF; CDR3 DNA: TGCAGCGTTGAAGATAAGGGAACAGGGGTTTGGTACGAGCAGTACTTC
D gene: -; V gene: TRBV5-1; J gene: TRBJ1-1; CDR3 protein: CASSLDGFTEAFF; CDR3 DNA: TGCGCCAGCAGCTTGGACGGGTTTACTGAAGCTTTCTTT